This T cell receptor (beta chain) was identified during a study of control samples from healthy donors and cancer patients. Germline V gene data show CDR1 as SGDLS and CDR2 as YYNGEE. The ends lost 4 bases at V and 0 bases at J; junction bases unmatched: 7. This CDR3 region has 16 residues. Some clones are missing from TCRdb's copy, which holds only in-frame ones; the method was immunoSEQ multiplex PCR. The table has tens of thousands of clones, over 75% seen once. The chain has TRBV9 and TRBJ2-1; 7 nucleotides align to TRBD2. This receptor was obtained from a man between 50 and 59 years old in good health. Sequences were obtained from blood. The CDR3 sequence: CASSPGDYPSYNEQFF. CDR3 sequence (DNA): TGTGCCAGCAGCCCGGGGGACTACCCCTCCTACAATGAGCAGTTCTTC.